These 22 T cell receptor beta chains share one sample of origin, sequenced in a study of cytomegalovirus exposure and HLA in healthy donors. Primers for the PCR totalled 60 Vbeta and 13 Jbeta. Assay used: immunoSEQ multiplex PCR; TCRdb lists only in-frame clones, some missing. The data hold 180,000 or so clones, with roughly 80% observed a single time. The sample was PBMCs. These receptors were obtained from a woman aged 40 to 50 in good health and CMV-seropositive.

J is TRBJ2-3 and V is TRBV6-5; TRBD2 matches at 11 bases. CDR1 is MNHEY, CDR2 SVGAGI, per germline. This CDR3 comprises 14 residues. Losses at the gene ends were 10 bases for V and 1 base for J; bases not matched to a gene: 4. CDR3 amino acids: CATVSGRGTDTQYF. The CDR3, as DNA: TGTGCCACCGTTAGCGGGAGGGGCACAGATACGCAGTATTTT.

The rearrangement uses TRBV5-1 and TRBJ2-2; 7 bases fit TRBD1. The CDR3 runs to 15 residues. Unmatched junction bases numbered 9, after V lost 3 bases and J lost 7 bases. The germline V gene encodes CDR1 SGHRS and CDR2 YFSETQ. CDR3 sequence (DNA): TGCGCCAGCAGCTCAGACAGGGAAGTTAACGGGGAGCTGTTTTTT. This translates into CASSSDREVNGELFF. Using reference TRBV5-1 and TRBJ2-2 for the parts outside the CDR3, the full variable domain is KAGVTQTPRYLIKTRGQQVTLSCSPISGHRSVSWYQQTPGQGLQFLFEYFSETQRNKGNFPGRFSGRQFSNSRSEMNVSTLELGDSALYLCASSSDREVNGELFFGEGSRLTVL.

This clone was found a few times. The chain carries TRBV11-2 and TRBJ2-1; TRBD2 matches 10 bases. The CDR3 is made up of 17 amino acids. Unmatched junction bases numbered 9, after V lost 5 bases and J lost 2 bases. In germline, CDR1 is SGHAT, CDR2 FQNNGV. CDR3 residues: CASSLPRTSGAYNEQFF. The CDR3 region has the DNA TGTGCCAGCAGCCTACCAAGGACTAGCGGCGCCTACAATGAGCAGTTCTTC.

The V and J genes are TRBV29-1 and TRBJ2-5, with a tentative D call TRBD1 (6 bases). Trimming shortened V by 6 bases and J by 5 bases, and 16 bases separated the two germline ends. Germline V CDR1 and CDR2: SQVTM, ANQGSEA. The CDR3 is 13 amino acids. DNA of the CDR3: TGCAGCGTAGACGCGGACAGTTATGAGACCCAGTACTTC. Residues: CSVDADSYETQYF.

As DNA, the CDR3 is TGTGCCAGCACCGGACAGGGACGGGGCAATCAGCCCCAGCATTTT. As protein: CASTGQGRGNQPQHF. The rearrangement joins TRBV6-6 to TRBJ1-5; 8 bases line up with TRBD1. Germline loops: CDR1 MNHNY, CDR2 SVGAGI (reference sequence). Losses at the gene ends were 7 bases for V and 2 bases for J; bases not matched to a gene: 7. CDR3 length: 15 amino acids.

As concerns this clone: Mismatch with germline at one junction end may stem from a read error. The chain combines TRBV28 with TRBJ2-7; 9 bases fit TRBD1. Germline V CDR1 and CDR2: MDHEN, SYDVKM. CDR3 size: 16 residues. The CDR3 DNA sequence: TGTGCCAGCAGTTTACACACCGGGACAGGGTCCTGCGAGCAGTACTTC. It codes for CASSLHTGTGSCEQYF.

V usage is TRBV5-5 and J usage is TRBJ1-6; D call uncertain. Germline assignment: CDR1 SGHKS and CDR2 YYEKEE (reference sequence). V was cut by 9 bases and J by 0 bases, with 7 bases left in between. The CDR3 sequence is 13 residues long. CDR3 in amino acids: CATAGSYNSPLHF. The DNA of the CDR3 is TGTGCCACTGCGGGCTCCTATAATTCACCCCTCCACTTT.

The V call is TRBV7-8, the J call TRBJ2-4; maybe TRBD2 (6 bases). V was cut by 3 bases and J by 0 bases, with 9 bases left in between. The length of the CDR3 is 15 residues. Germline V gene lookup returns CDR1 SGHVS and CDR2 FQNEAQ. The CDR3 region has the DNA TGTGCCAGCAGCTTGGGACTTCTAGCCAAAAACATTCAGTACTTC. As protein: CASSLGLLAKNIQYF. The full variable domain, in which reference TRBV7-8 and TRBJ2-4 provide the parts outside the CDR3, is GAGVSQSPRYKVAKRGQDVALRCDPISGHVSLFWYQQALGQGPEFLTYFQNEAQLDKSGLPSDRFFAERPEGSVSTLKIQRTQQEDSAVYLCASSLGLLAKNIQYFGAGTRLSVL.

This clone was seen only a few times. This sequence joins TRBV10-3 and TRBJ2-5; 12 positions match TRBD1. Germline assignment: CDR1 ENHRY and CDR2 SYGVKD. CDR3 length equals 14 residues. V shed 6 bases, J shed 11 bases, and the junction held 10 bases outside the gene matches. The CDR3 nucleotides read TGTGCCATCAGGCAAGGGACAGGGGGCGATGAGCAGTACTTC. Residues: CAIRQGTGGDEQYF.

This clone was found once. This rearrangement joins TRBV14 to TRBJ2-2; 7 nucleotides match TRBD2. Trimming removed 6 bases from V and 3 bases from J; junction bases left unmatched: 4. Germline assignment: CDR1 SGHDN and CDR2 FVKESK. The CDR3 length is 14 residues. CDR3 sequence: CASRGGTYTGELFF. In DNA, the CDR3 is TGTGCCAGCAGGGGGGGGACTTACACCGGGGAGCTGTTTTTT.

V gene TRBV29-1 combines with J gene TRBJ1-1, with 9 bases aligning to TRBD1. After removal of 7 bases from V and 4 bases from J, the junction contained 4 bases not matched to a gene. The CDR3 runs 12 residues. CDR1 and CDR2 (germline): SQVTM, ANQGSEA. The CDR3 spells CSGGTGFTEAFF. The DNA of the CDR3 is TGCAGCGGGGGGACAGGGTTCACTGAAGCTTTCTTT.

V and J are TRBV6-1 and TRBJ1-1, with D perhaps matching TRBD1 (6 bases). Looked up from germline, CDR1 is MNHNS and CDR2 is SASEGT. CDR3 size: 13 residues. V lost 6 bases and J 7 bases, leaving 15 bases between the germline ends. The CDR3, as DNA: TGTGCCAGCAGAGTGGACAGAATAATTGAAGCTTTCTTT. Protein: CASRVDRIIEAFF.

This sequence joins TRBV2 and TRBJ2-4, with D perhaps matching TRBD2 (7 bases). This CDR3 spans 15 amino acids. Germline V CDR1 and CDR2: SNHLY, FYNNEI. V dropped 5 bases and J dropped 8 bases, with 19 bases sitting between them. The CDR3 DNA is TGTGCCAGCAGTCCCGTAGGGGGGGCAAGTGACATTCAGTACTTC. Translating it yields CASSPVGGASDIQYF.

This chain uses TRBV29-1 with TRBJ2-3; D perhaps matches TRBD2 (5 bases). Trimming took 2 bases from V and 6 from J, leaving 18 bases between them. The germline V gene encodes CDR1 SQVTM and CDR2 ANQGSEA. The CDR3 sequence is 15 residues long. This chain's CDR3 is CSVEILSGIADTQYF. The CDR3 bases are TGCAGCGTTGAAATTTTATCGGGTATAGCGGATACGCAGTATTTT.

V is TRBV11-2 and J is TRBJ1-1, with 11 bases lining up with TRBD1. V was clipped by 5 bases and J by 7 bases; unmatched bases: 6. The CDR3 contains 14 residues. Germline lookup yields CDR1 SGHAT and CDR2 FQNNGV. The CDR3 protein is CASSQGQGVGEAFF. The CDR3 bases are TGTGCCAGCAGCCAGGGACAGGGGGTTGGTGAAGCTTTCTTT. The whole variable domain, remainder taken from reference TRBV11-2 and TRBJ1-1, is EAGVAQSPRYKIIEKRQSVAFWCNPISGHATLYWYQQILGQGPKLLIQFQNNGVVDDSQLPKDRFSAERLKGVDSTLKIQPAKLEDSAVYLCASSQGQGVGEAFFGQGTRLTVV.

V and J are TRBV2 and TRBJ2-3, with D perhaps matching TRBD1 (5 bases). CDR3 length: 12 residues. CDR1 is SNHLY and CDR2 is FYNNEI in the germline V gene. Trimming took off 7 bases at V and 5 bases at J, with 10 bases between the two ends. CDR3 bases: TGTGCCAGCACGCAGGGCATAGATACGCAGTATTTT. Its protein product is CASTQGIDTQYF.

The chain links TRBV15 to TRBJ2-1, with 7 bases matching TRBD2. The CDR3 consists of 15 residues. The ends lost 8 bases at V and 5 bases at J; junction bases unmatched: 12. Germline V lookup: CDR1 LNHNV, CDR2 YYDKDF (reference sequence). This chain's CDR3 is CATSKGRLADNEQFF. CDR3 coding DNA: TGTGCCACCTCTAAGGGGCGGCTAGCGGACAATGAGCAGTTCTTC.

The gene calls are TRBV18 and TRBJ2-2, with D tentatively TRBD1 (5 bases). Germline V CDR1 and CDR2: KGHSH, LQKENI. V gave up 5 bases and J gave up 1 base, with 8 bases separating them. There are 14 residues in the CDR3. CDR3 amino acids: CASSAGQNTGELFF. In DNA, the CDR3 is TGTGCCAGCTCAGCCGGACAGAACACCGGGGAGCTGTTTTTT.

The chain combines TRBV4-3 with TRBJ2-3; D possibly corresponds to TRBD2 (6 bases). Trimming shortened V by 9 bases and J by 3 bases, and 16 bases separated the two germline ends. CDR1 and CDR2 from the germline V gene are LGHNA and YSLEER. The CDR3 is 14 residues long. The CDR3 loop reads CASSWGGGTDTQYF. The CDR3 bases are TGCGCCAGTAGCTGGGGTGGAGGGACAGATACGCAGTATTTT.

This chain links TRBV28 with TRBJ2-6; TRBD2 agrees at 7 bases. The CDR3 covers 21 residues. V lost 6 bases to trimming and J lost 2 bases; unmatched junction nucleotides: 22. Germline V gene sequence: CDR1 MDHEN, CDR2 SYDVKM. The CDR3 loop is CASSTRGGGWRETPGANVLTF. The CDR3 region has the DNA TGTGCCAGCAGCACCCGGGGAGGTGGGTGGCGGGAGACGCCTGGGGCCAACGTCCTGACTTTC.

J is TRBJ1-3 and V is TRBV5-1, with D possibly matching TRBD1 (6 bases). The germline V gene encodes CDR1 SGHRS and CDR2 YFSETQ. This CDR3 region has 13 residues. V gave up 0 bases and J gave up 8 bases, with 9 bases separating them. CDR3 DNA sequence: TGCGCCAGCAGCTTGGGAGGGGGACACACCATATATTTT. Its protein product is CASSLGGGHTIYF.

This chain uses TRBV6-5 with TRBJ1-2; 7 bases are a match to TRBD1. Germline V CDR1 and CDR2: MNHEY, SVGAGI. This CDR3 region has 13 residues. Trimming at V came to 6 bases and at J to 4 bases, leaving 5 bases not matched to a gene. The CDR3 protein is CASRTGQTYGYTF. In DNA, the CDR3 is TGTGCCAGCAGAACGGGACAGACCTATGGCTACACCTTC.